This TCR beta chain was obtained from a study of blood T cell repertoires in COVID-19. Profiling relied on immunoSEQ multiplex PCR, and the TCRdb table lists in-frame clones only, not all of them. The sample contains approximately 440,000 clones, around 91% of which appear only once. The participants were between about 18 and 90 years old and came from about two dozen US areas. This clone has only one observation. The V gene's germline CDR1 is SQVTM and CDR2 ANQGSEA. Trimming removed 2 bases from V and 4 bases from J, with 8 bases in between. CDR3 length equals 12 residues. Sequenced material: PBMCs or T cells enriched from blood (not recorded which). This chain uses TRBV29-1 with TRBJ1-2; D is undetermined. The TCR was taken from a man between 18 and 35 years old who had recovered from COVID-19. The CDR3 is CSVEHGSYGYTF. The CDR3 DNA sequence: TGCAGCGTTGAACATGGTAGCTATGGCTACACCTTC.